The 30 T cell receptor beta chains below come from one sample, sequenced in a study of cytomegalovirus exposure and HLA in healthy donors (dated 2017 in TCRdb). Library construction relied on the immunoSEQ multiplex PCR assay. A mixture of 60 forward primers for TCR Vbeta segments and 13 reverse primers for TCR Jbeta segments was used in the multiplex PCR. Here the immuneACCESS table is served through TCRdb, limited to in-frame sequences with V and J called. Missing clones are a known gap in these copies; in checked studies unresolved V genes cover under half, and the rest lacks a known reason. The sample's own table lists some 80,000 clones. Roughly 13% of the sample is held by the ten biggest clonotypes. Sequencing was performed on PBMCs. The receptors come from a middle-aged man in good health and CMV-seropositive.

The rearrangement links TRBV4-1 to TRBJ1-5; unclear D gene. The CDR3 loop spans 14 amino acids. Germline V gene sequence: CDR1 MGHRA, CDR2 YSYEKL. Trimming left V 1 base short and J 0 bases short, with 4 bases between. The CDR3 nucleotides read TGCGCCAGCAGCCAAGGCGGTAGCAATCAGCCCCAGCATTTT. Amino acid sequence: CASSQGGSNQPQHF.

The gene calls are TRBV7-9 and TRBJ2-1; TRBD1 matches at 10 bases. Germline CDR1 is SEHNR and CDR2 is FQNEAQ (reference sequence). The CDR3 covers 14 residues. V lost 1 base, J lost 8 bases, and 2 bases stayed unmatched. The CDR3 spells CASSLGDRGHEQFF. DNA of the CDR3: TGTGCCAGCAGCTTAGGGGACAGGGGACATGAGCAGTTCTTC.

The chain is built from TRBV5-5 and TRBJ1-1; TRBD1 is a possible D gene (6 bases). Germline V gene data show CDR1 as SGHKS and CDR2 as YYEKEE (reference sequence). The CDR3 has 13 amino acids. Deletions cut 2 bases from V and 6 bases from J, with 11 bases between. The CDR3 sequence is CASSLQGSAEAFF. The DNA for the CDR3 is TGTGCCAGCAGCTTACAGGGTTCTGCTGAAGCTTTCTTT.

This rearrangement joins TRBV5-4 to TRBJ2-3, with TRBD1 as a possible D gene (6 bases). V dropped 1 base and J dropped 0 bases, with 9 bases sitting between them. The CDR3 extends over 15 amino acids. CDR1 is SGHNT, CDR2 YYREEE, per germline (reference sequence). CDR3 residues: CASSLSGHSTDTQYF. The CDR3 DNA follows: TGTGCCAGCAGCTTGTCGGGACACAGCACAGATACGCAGTATTTT.

V is TRBV11-2 and J is TRBJ2-2, with TRBD2 identical over 8 bases. After removal of 2 bases from V and 8 bases from J, the junction contained 10 bases not matched to a gene. Germline CDR1 and CDR2: SGHAT and FQNNGV. The CDR3 is made up of 16 amino acids. CDR3 loop: CASSLTAAGGQGELFF. CDR3 DNA: TGTGCCAGCAGCTTAACTGCGGCGGGGGGCCAGGGGGAGCTGTTTTTT. Looking up the rest from reference TRBV11-2 and TRBJ2-2 gives the full variable domain: EAGVAQSPRYKIIEKRQSVAFWCNPISGHATLYWYQQILGQGPKLLIQFQNNGVVDDSQLPKDRFSAERLKGVDSTLKIQPAKLEDSAVYLCASSLTAAGGQGELFFGEGSRLTVL.

This chain uses TRBV7-2 with TRBJ1-6; D unclear. The CDR3 has 14 amino acids. Trimming removed 3 bases from V and 9 bases from J, with 12 bases in between. Germline CDR1 and CDR2: SGHTA and FQGNSA. CDR3 DNA sequence: TGTGCCAGCAGCTTGAACCGTGCGGCTTCACCCCTCCACTTT. This translates into CASSLNRAASPLHF.

The chain uses TRBV5-1 and TRBJ2-5; 8 nucleotides line up with TRBD2. CDR1 is SGHRS, CDR2 YFSETQ, per germline. V trimming: 2 bases; J trimming: 4 bases; junction bases outside the gene matches: 7. The CDR3 is 15 amino acids. The CDR3 reads CASSLGGGNTETQYF. CDR3 sequence (DNA): TGCGCCAGCAGCTTAGGCGGGGGGAATACAGAGACCCAGTACTTC.

The gene calls are TRBV9 and TRBJ2-3; D is perhaps TRBD2 (6 bases). Deletions cut 4 bases from V and 2 bases from J, with 14 bases between. The CDR3 runs to 15 residues. The germline gives CDR1 SGDLS, CDR2 YYNGEE. The CDR3 region has the DNA TGTGCCAGCAGCTCGAGTACTAGCTCCACAGATACGCAGTATTTT. Its protein is CASSSSTSSTDTQYF.

This chain uses TRBV5-4 with TRBJ1-2; D gene ambiguous. Germline values: CDR1 SGHNT, CDR2 YYREEE (reference sequence). Trimming took off 2 bases at V and 4 bases at J, with 15 bases between the two ends. CDR3 size: 15 residues. The CDR3 DNA is TGTGCCAGCAGCTTAGGAGCAGATCTTTCCTATGGCTACACCTTC. Translated, it gives CASSLGADLSYGYTF.

The gene calls are TRBV5-1 and TRBJ2-3; 13 nucleotides align to TRBD2. The V gene's germline CDR1 is SGHRS and CDR2 YFSETQ. CDR3 length equals 19 residues. V was clipped by 3 bases and J by 5 bases; unmatched bases: 15. The DNA for the CDR3 is TGCGCCAGCAGCTGGGGACTAGCGGGACGTCGACAAGGAGAAGATACGCAGTATTTT. Encoded protein: CASSWGLAGRRQGEDTQYF.

The chain has TRBV7-3 and TRBJ1-5; a weak D match, TRBD1 (5 bases). V lost 1 base and J 1 base, leaving 11 bases between the germline ends. The germline V gene has CDR1 SGHTA and CDR2 FQGTGA. The CDR3 totals 16 residues. The chain's CDR3 is CASSLSTGGSNQPQHF. The CDR3 coding sequence is TGTGCCAGCAGCTTAAGCACGGGGGGGAGCAATCAGCCCCAGCATTTT.

Notes on this clone: Germline and junction disagree at one end, which may indicate a read error. This chain links TRBV20-1 with TRBJ2-5; D not resolved. This CDR3 region has 11 residues. CDR1 and CDR2 from the germline V gene are DFQATT and SNEGSKA (reference sequence). In DNA, the CDR3 is TGCAGTGCTAGAGCGAGAGAGGCCCAGTACTTC. Encoded protein: CSARAREAQYF.

The V and J genes are TRBV4-1 and TRBJ2-1; 7 bases fit TRBD2. The V segment lost 0 bases and the J segment 3 bases; nucleotides outside the gene matches: 11. CDR1 is MGHRA and CDR2 is YSYEKL in the germline V gene. This CDR3 is 18 amino acids long. The CDR3 DNA reads as TGCGCCAGCAGCCAAGAAGGAGGAGCGGGGAATCTCTACAATGAGCAGTTCTTC. Translated, it gives CASSQEGGAGNLYNEQFF.

This chain connects TRBV19 to TRBJ2-5; 9 nucleotides align to TRBD2. The V segment lost 4 bases and the J segment 2 bases; nucleotides outside the gene matches: 8. This CDR3 is built from 16 residues. Germline lookup yields CDR1 LNHDA and CDR2 SQIVND (reference sequence). The CDR3 region is CASSRERGAVQETQYF. CDR3 bases: TGTGCCAGTAGTAGGGAGCGGGGGGCCGTACAAGAGACCCAGTACTTC.

The chain has TRBV14 and TRBJ2-3, with TRBD1 as a possible D gene (6 bases). CDR1 and CDR2 (germline): SGHDN, FVKESK. The CDR3 has 15 residues. V shed 4 bases and J shed 0 bases, with 11 bases lying between them. CDR3 region: CASSRNRESTDTQYF. CDR3 sequence (DNA): TGTGCCAGCAGCCGTAACAGGGAGAGCACAGATACGCAGTATTTT. The variable domain in full, with the rest retrieved from reference TRBV14 and TRBJ2-3, is EAGVTQFPSHSVIEKGQTVTLRCDPISGHDNLYWYRRVMGKEIKFLLHFVKESKQDESGMPNNRFLAERTGGTYSTLKVQPAELEDSGVYFCASSRNRESTDTQYFGPGTRLTVL.

V gene TRBV7-9 combines with J gene TRBJ2-1; 7 bases line up with TRBD1. The CDR3 is 15 amino acids. In germline, CDR1 is SEHNR, CDR2 FQNEAQ (reference sequence). V lost 5 bases, J lost 6 bases, and 10 bases stayed unmatched. In DNA form, the CDR3 reads TGTGCCAGCAGCCCCGGGACAGCATCTAGCAATGAGCAGTTCTTC. Translated, it gives CASSPGTASSNEQFF.

The chain is built from TRBV5-1 and TRBJ2-1; 9 bases line up with TRBD1. Germline CDR1 and CDR2: SGHRS and YFSETQ. V lost 4 bases to trimming and J lost 2 bases; unmatched junction nucleotides: 16. The CDR3 sequence is 19 residues long. CDR3 loop: CASSPGTGRGAGTYNEQFF. CDR3 coding DNA: TGCGCCAGCAGCCCGGGGACAGGGCGCGGAGCGGGCACCTACAATGAGCAGTTCTTC.

The chain joins TRBV7-2 to TRBJ2-3; D is ambiguous. The germline V and J ends were trimmed by 1 base and 0 bases, with 8 bases remaining between them. This CDR3 is built from 15 residues. Germline V gene sequence: CDR1 SGHTA, CDR2 FQGNSA. The CDR3 region has the DNA TGTGCCAGCAGCTTAGATGGCGGAAGCACAGATACGCAGTATTTT. Protein sequence: CASSLDGGSTDTQYF.

This chain uses TRBV29-1 with TRBJ2-5; D may be TRBD1 (6 bases). The germline V gene encodes CDR1 SQVTM and CDR2 ANQGSEA. V was shortened by 0 bases and J by 4 bases, with 9 bases between the two germline ends. The CDR3 extends over 13 amino acids. In nucleotides, the CDR3 is TGCAGCGTTGAAGAGGACAGTAGAGAGACCCAGTACTTC. Translating gives CSVEEDSRETQYF.

The chain recombines TRBV18 with TRBJ1-3; D is perhaps TRBD1 (6 bases). The germline gives CDR1 KGHSH, CDR2 LQKENI. This CDR3 is 16 amino acids long. With 3 bases removed from V and 4 bases from J, the gap between germline ends came to 16 bases. The CDR3 here is CASSPPGGRQGNTIYF. CDR3 nucleotides: TGTGCCAGCTCACCGCCGGGGGGGCGCCAAGGAAACACCATATATTTT.

The chain couples TRBV7-9 to TRBJ1-1, with D tentatively TRBD1 (6 bases). Germline loops: CDR1 SEHNR, CDR2 FQNEAQ (reference sequence). The CDR3 runs 15 residues. The V gene lost 5 bases and the J gene lost 1 base, with 14 bases spanning the gap. As DNA, the CDR3 is TGTGCCAGCAGCCTCCCACAGGGAACGAACACTGAAGCTTTCTTT. It is translated as CASSLPQGTNTEAFF.

The genes are TRBV30 and TRBJ1-3, with TRBD1 identical over 8 bases. V gave up 8 bases and J gave up 0 bases; unmatched junction bases: 9. This CDR3 spans 15 amino acids. CDR1 GTSNPN and CDR2 SVGIG come from the germline V gene (reference sequence). CDR3 loop: CARHFDRGSGNTIYF. The CDR3 DNA reads as TGTGCCCGTCACTTCGACAGGGGCTCTGGAAACACCATATATTTT.

The chain recombines TRBV27 with TRBJ1-2, with TRBD1 as a possible D gene (6 bases). Germline V gene lookup returns CDR1 MNHEY and CDR2 SMNVEV (reference sequence). There are 14 residues in the CDR3. V lost 2 bases and J 6 bases, leaving 13 bases between the germline ends. CDR3 sequence: CASSLREGVNGYTF. The DNA for the CDR3 is TGTGCCAGCAGTTTAAGGGAGGGGGTGAATGGCTACACCTTC.

V usage is TRBV7-9 and J usage is TRBJ1-1, with 7 positions matching TRBD1. V lost 6 bases to trimming and J lost 7 bases; unmatched junction nucleotides: 2. This CDR3 spans 11 amino acids. CDR1 SEHNR and CDR2 FQNEAQ come from the germline V gene (reference sequence). This CDR3 reads CASRGTDEAFF. As DNA, the CDR3 is TGTGCCAGCAGAGGGACAGATGAAGCTTTCTTT.

J is TRBJ1-5 and V is TRBV18; TRBD1 matches 9 bases. From germline, CDR1 is KGHSH and CDR2 LQKENI. J gave up 0 bases and V 3 bases, and 9 bases lay outside the gene matches. This CDR3 contains 18 residues. CDR3: CASSPQGQGRVSNQPQHF. CDR3 nucleotides: TGTGCCAGCTCACCCCAGGGACAGGGTAGAGTTAGCAATCAGCCCCAGCATTTT. Complete variable domain (other parts from reference TRBV18 and TRBJ1-5): NAGVMQNPRHLVRRRGQEARLRCSPMKGHSHVYWYRQLPEEGLKFMVYLQKENIIDESGMPKERFSAEFPKEGPSILRIQQVVRGDSAAYFCASSPQGQGRVSNQPQHFGDGTRLSIL.

The rearrangement links TRBV6-1 to TRBJ2-3; D gene unclear. The CDR3 runs 16 residues. The ends were cut back, 1 base at V and 3 bases at J, with 14 bases in the middle. CDR1 and CDR2 from the germline V gene are MNHNS and SASEGT. The DNA for the CDR3 is TGTGCCAGCAGTGAAGACCCGAGCTGGCGGACAGATACGCAGTATTTT. Protein sequence: CASSEDPSWRTDTQYF.

The rearrangement uses TRBV14 and TRBJ2-2; D is undetermined. The CDR3 runs 13 residues. V lost 0 bases, J lost 6 bases, and 5 bases lay in between. The germline V gene encodes CDR1 SGHDN and CDR2 FVKESK. CDR3: CASSQEEPGELFF. The CDR3 nucleotides read TGTGCCAGCAGCCAAGAAGAGCCCGGGGAGCTGTTTTTT.

This chain connects TRBV2 to TRBJ1-6, with 7 bases lining up with TRBD1. V trimming: 6 bases; J trimming: 7 bases; junction bases outside the gene matches: 9. Germline CDR1 reads SNHLY; CDR2 reads FYNNEI. This CDR3 region has 15 residues. CDR3 nucleotides: TGTGCCAGCAGCCGACAGGGAGGCGGAAATTCACCCCTCCACTTT. As protein: CASSRQGGGNSPLHF.

Worth noting for this clone: Other DNA variants within this sample encode the same CDR3. The chain recombines TRBV2 with TRBJ1-2; 12 positions agree with TRBD1. Losses at the gene ends were 6 bases for V and 6 bases for J; bases not matched to a gene: 2. CDR3 length: 13 amino acids. From germline, CDR1 is SNHLY and CDR2 FYNNEI. For the CDR3, the DNA is TGTGCCAGCAGCGGGACAGGGGGCCATGGCTACACCTTC. It specifies CASSGTGGHGYTF.

The chain links TRBV19 to TRBJ2-1; TRBD2 agrees at 8 bases. The germline V gene encodes CDR1 LNHDA and CDR2 SQIVND (reference sequence). The CDR3 is 16 amino acids. With 4 bases clipped from V and 7 bases from J, the junction kept 12 bases outside the gene matches. CDR3 residues: CASSKAGVTTGNEQFF. In nucleotides, the CDR3 is TGTGCCAGTAGTAAAGCGGGAGTTACCACAGGTAATGAGCAGTTCTTC.